Listed below are T cell receptor beta chains from one sample, sequenced in a study of blood T cell repertoires in COVID-19. The data were produced by immunoSEQ multiplex PCR, yet TCRdb's version contains in-frame clones alone and is incomplete. Among under 85,000 clones listed, about nine tenths were seen once. Sequencing used peripheral blood. The receptors shown here come from a man between 65 and 80 years old with active or convalescent COVID-19. CDR3s include the opening cysteine and the closing phenylalanine or tryptophan. The D gene is left open where the match is weak. Size is omitted from some rows. Given values are once, few, many or a class for expanded clones.

size	D	V	J	DNA	CDR3
.	TRBD1	TRBV6-2/TRBV6-3	TRBJ2-5	TGTGCCAGCAGTCCACACTGGACAGGGACGGAGACCCAGTACTTC	CASSPHWTGTETQYF
few	TRBD1	TRBV29-1	TRBJ2-7	TGCAGCGTGTGGACAGGGTCTAGCTCCTACGAGCAGTACTTC	CSVWTGSSSYEQYF
.	.	TRBV5-8	TRBJ1-6	TGTGCCAGCAGCAGACTGTATTCACCCCTCCACTTT	CASSRLYSPLHF
once	.	TRBV19	TRBJ1-1	TGTGCCAGTAATGCGGGGGCACTCACTGAAGCTTTCTTT	CASNAGALTEAFF
.	.	TRBV28	TRBJ1-3	TGTGCCAGCAGTCTGGGGATAAGGGGGGGAAACACCATATATTTT	CASSLGIRGGNTIYF
.	.	TRBV7-8	TRBJ1-2	TGTGCCAGCAGCTCCGATCGGGGCTATGGCTACACCTTC	CASSSDRGYGYTF
.	.	TRBV30	TRBJ1-1	TGTGCCTGGGGAGGACGGGTGGTCTCTGAAGCTTTCTTT	CAWGGRVVSEAFF
.	TRBD1	TRBV5-6	TRBJ2-2	TGTGCCAGCCACTGGGCAGGGGGCAACACCGGGGAGCTGTTTTTT	CASHWAGGNTGELFF
.	TRBD2	TRBV5-4	TRBJ2-3	TGTGCCAGCAGTAGCGGGGGGGTTGGGACAGATACGCAGTATTTT	CASSSGGVGTDTQYF
.	TRBD1	TRBV5-4	TRBJ2-3	TGTGCCAGCAGCTTGGCGGGCCAGGGGGCGCTGGATACGCAGTATTTT	CASSLAGQGALDTQYF